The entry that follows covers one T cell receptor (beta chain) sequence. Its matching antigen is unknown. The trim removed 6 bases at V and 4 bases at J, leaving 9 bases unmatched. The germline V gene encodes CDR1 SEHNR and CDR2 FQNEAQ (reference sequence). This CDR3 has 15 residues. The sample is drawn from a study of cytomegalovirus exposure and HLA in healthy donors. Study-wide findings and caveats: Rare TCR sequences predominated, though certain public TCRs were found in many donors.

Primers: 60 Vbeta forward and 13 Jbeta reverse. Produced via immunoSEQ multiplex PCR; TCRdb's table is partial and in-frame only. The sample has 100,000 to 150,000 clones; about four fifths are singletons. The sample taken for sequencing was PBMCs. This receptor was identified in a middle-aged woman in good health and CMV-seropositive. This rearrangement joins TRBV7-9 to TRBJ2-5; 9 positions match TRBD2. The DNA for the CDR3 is TGTGCCAGCAGAAGACTAGCGGAGGCAGGAGAGACCCAGTACTTC. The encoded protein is CASRRLAEAGETQYF.